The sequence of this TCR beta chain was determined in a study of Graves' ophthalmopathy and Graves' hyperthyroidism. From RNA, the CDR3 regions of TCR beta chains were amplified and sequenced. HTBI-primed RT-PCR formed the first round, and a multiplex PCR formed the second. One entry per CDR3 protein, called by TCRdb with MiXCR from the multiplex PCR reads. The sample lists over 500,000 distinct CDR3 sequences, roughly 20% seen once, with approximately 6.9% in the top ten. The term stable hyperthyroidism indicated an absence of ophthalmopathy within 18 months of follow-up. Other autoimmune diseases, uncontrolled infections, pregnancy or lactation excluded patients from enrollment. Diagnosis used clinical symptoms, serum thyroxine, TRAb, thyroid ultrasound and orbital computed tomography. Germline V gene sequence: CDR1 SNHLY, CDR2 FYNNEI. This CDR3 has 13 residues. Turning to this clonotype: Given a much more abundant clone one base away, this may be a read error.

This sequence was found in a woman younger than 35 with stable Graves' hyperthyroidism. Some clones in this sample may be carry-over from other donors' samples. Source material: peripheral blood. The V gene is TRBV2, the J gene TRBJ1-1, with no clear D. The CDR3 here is CASSEWASTEACF. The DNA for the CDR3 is TGTGCCAGCAGTGAGTGGGCTAGCACTGAAGCTTGCTTT. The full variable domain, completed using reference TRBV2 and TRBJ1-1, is EPEVTQTPSHQVTQMGQEVILRCVPISNHLYFYWYRQILGQKVEFLVSFYNNEISEKSEIFDDQFSVERPDGSNFTLKIRSTKLEDSAMYFCASSEWASTEACFGQGTRLTVV.